Below, one T cell receptor beta chain is given with its context. This entry is derived from a study of T cell changes during pregnancy in multiple sclerosis. The data were produced by immunoSEQ multiplex PCR, yet TCRdb's version contains in-frame clones alone and is incomplete. The sample comprises 35,000 to 55,000 clones, approximately 90% of which are singletons, and roughly 5.5% rests with the top ten. The length of the CDR3 is 14 residues. Germline V gene lookup returns CDR1 MNHEY and CDR2 SVGAGI. V lost 0 bases to trimming and J lost 4 bases, with 9 bases between them. This receptor was taken from a female donor in good health, enrolled as a control in a pregnancy study. The sequenced sample was CD8+ T cells from peripheral blood mononuclear cells, obtained after pregnancy. The V call is TRBV6-5, the J call TRBJ1-2; D not certain. The CDR3 reads CASSYSNTAYGYTF. The CDR3 DNA follows: TGTGCCAGCAGTTACTCGAACACAGCCTATGGCTACACCTTC.